The 30 T cell receptor beta chains presented below share a single source sample, sequenced in a study of spatial heterogeneity in lung cancer (dated by TCRdb to the late 2010s). The time point tag for this specimen amounts to: sample taken at primary tumor resection. Whole RNA extracted from tumor and nontumor lung tissue, or from cryopreserved PBMC samples, was used for TCR sequencing without cell sorting. The method behind the library was 5' RACE. The run used a NextSeq 500. TCRdb itself trimmed the public reads at Q25 with fastp, ran MiXCR and retained productive beta chains. Rows with a matching CDR3 protein are joined into one entry that keeps the most common DNA and genes. This sample holds about 9,000 distinct CDR3 sequences; 4% to 5% were observed only once. Approximately 28% of the sample goes to the ten largest clones. Sequencing was performed on PBMCs, taken at surgery. The receptors shown here come from a male donor with early-stage non-small cell lung cancer.

This clonotype was observed at least ten times. This beta chain lies outside the target of a library built for alpha chains; its clone size means little. The chain couples TRBV2 to TRBJ1-5; D not certain. V lost 3 bases, J lost 0 bases, and 21 bases lay in between. The length of the CDR3 is 19 residues. From germline, CDR1 is SNHLY and CDR2 FYNNEI. CDR3 nucleotide sequence: TGTGCCAGCAGTGACCTCCGCGGAACGCCAGGATATAGCAATCAGCCCCAGCATTTT. Encoded protein: CASSDLRGTPGYSNQPQHF.

There are many counts of this clonotype. Because this beta chain is a stray read in a library intended to capture alpha chains, its abundance should not be given much weight. CDR3 coding DNA: TGTGCCAGCAGTCCCACGGACGGCTACGAGCAGTACGTC. Its protein is CASSPTDGYEQYV. The chain couples TRBV27 to TRBJ2-7; no firm D call. This CDR3 has 13 residues. Per germline, CDR1 MNHEY and CDR2 SMNVEV (reference sequence). The V and J ends lost 5 bases and 3 bases respectively, with 11 bases between them.

This clonotype was counted ten times or more. Being off target in a library aimed at alpha chains, this beta chain has a size of little meaning. V usage is TRBV7-2 and J usage is TRBJ1-2; maybe TRBD1 (6 bases). V was cut by 1 base and J by 8 bases, with 20 bases left in between. CDR3 length equals 16 residues. CDR1 is SGHTA, CDR2 FQGNSA, per germline. CDR3 protein: CASSLVSDSVPYGYTF. The CDR3 nucleotides are TGTGCCAGCAGCTTAGTATCGGACAGCGTACCTTACGGCTACACCTTC.

This clonotype was seen repeatedly, ten times or more. Being off target in a library aimed at alpha chains, this beta chain has a size of little meaning. The rearrangement links TRBV2 to TRBJ1-1, with unresolved D. The V end lost 4 bases, the J end lost 0 bases, and 9 bases lay between the germline ends. This CDR3 has 14 amino acids. Germline V gives CDR1 SNHLY, CDR2 FYNNEI. The CDR3 bases are TGTGCCAGCAGTGTTTACGGCTTGAACACTGAAGCTTTCTTT. It codes for CASSVYGLNTEAFF.

By sample fraction, this clonotype is medium-sized (0.01 to 0.1%). Since it is a stray read in a library aimed at alpha chains, this beta chain has a size that is not meaningful. The chain combines TRBV4-1 with TRBJ1-1, with D uncertain. Germline lookup yields CDR1 MGHRA and CDR2 YSYEKL. The CDR3 consists of 13 residues. Between the trimmed V and J ends, which lost 7 bases and 5 bases, there was a span of 14 bases. Here the CDR3 reads CASNRGGITEAFF. CDR3 DNA: TGCGCCAGCAACCGAGGAGGGATTACTGAAGCTTTCTTT.

This clonotype was seen at least ten times. As an off-target read in a library built for alpha chains, this beta chain has a frequency of little significance. The chain has TRBV12-5 and TRBJ2-2, with D possibly matching TRBD1 (6 bases). CDR1 LGHNT and CDR2 FRNRAP come from the germline V gene. The CDR3 contains 20 residues. With 0 bases removed from V and 5 bases from J, the gap between germline ends came to 25 bases. The CDR3, as DNA: TGTGCTAGTGGTTTGGTACTGCCAAGGACAGTGGGCTTTCAAACCGGGGAGCTGTTTTTT. Translated: CASGLVLPRTVGFQTGELFF.

This clonotype has at least ten counts. Little can be read into the size of this beta chain, an off-target read in a library designed for alpha chains. The chain couples TRBV19 to TRBJ1-2; D might be TRBD1 (5 bases). The V end was cut by 9 bases, the J end by 5 bases, with 16 bases between. Germline CDR1 and CDR2: LNHDA and SQIVND (reference sequence). The CDR3 has 13 amino acids. The CDR3 spells CASRGIGIYGYTF. The CDR3 bases are TGTGCCAGCCGGGGGATCGGGATTTATGGCTACACCTTC.

A remark on this clonotype: This beta chain is a stray sequence in a library constructed for alpha chains; its clone size is not meaningful. This chain joins TRBV7-2 and TRBJ2-7; no clear D gene. V dropped 4 bases and J dropped 4 bases, with 14 bases sitting between them. Per the germline V gene, CDR1 is SGHTA and CDR2 is FQGNSA. The CDR3 contains 14 residues. The CDR3 bases are TGTGCCAGCAGCTCTGCCGTCGGGCCGTACGAGCAGTACTTC. Translated: CASSSAVGPYEQYF.

Turning to this clonotype: Since the library was made to target alpha chains, this beta chain is a stray read and its abundance is not meaningful. The rearrangement links TRBV12-3 or TRBV12-4 to TRBJ2-1; D gene ambiguous. The CDR3 totals 15 residues. V shed 6 bases and J shed 0 bases, with 12 bases lying between them. This CDR3 reads CASSSRARSYNEQFF. CDR3 sequence (DNA): TGTGCCAGCAGCTCTCGAGCCCGCTCCTACAATGAGCAGTTCTTC.

This clonotype was seen a few times. This beta chain is an off-target read within a library intended for alpha chains, so its frequency means little. The V and J genes are TRBV7-2 and TRBJ1-1; D is possibly TRBD1 (5 bases). The V gene's germline CDR1 is SGHTA and CDR2 FQGNSA. Trimming removed 5 bases at V and 10 bases at J, with 17 bases between. This CDR3 spans 13 amino acids. CDR3 bases: TGTGCCAGCAGCGCCCGGGGGGTCGGGGGAGCTTTCTTT. This codes for CASSARGVGGAFF.

This clonotype was seen ten or more times. This beta chain came through as a stray read in a library set up for alpha chains, and its size says little. The J gene is TRBJ1-3, the V gene TRBV12-3 or TRBV12-4; possibly TRBD1 for D (6 bases). CDR3 length: 14 residues. V was clipped by 6 bases and J by 4 bases, with 13 bases between them. The CDR3 sequence is CASSHRASGNTIYF. The CDR3 DNA follows: TGTGCCAGCAGCCACAGGGCTTCGGGAAACACCATATATTTT.

Judged by abundance, this clonotype is medium-sized. Being off target in a library aimed at alpha chains, this beta chain has a size of little meaning. CDR3 DNA sequence: TGTGCCAGCAGTTTCAGAGACTACGAGCAGTACGTC. Translated, it gives CASSFRDYEQYV. The J gene is TRBJ2-7, the V gene TRBV28, with D unresolved. CDR3 length: 12 amino acids. The germline V gene has CDR1 MDHEN and CDR2 SYDVKM. Between the trimmed V and J ends, which lost 3 bases and 3 bases, there was a span of 6 bases.

This clonotype was detected ten times or more. The library was built for alpha chains, so this beta chain is an off-target read and its size means little. V is TRBV5-1 and J is TRBJ2-3; D call uncertain. Looked up from germline, CDR1 is SGHRS and CDR2 is YFSETQ. V gave up 0 bases and J gave up 0 bases, with 11 bases separating them. The CDR3 extends over 16 amino acids. In DNA form, the CDR3 reads TGCGCCAGCAGCTTGGACGCCACCTCTAGCACAGATACGCAGTATTTT. Its protein product is CASSLDATSSTDTQYF.

This clonotype was counted many times. This beta chain represents an off-target read in a library built for alpha chains; its size is of limited meaning. V is TRBV30 and J is TRBJ2-7, with a weak D call TRBD2 (5 bases). Germline-derived CDR1 and CDR2 are GTSNPN and SVGIG (reference sequence). The CDR3 totals 12 residues. Trimming took off 1 base at V and 6 bases at J, with 10 bases between the two ends. This chain's CDR3 is CAWSEEGAEQYF. For the CDR3, the DNA is TGTGCCTGGAGTGAAGAGGGAGCCGAGCAGTACTTC.

This clonotype was counted many times. This beta chain was picked up by a library intended for alpha chains and is off target, so its count carries little meaning. The V and J genes are TRBV6-1 and TRBJ2-3, with D perhaps assigned TRBD1 or TRBD2 (5 bases each). Between the trimmed V and J ends, which lost 6 bases and 2 bases, there was a span of 9 bases. The CDR3 length is 13 residues. From germline, CDR1 is MNHNS and CDR2 SASEGT. CDR3 region: CASSAGATDTQYF. The CDR3 DNA is TGTGCCAGCAGCGCCGGGGCCACAGATACGCAGTATTTT.

This clonotype was seen ten or more times. Because this beta chain is a stray read in a library intended to capture alpha chains, its abundance should not be given much weight. This chain uses TRBV15 with TRBJ2-5; 12 bases match TRBD2. Trimming removed 4 bases from V and 2 bases from J; junction bases left unmatched: 5. Germline CDR1 reads LNHNV; CDR2 reads YYDKDF (reference sequence). The CDR3 contains 16 residues. For the CDR3, the DNA is TGTGCCACCAGCAAAATACTAGCGGGAGGACAAGAGACCCAGTACTTC. Translating gives CATSKILAGGQETQYF.

Details on this clonotype: This beta chain is off target for a library built for alpha chains, so its abundance means little. This chain uses TRBV23-1 with TRBJ2-1, with a possible D match to TRBD1 (6 bases). TRBV23-1 qualifies as an ORF whose function is uncertain. This CDR3 contains 16 residues. The V gene lost 0 bases and the J gene lost 2 bases, with 11 bases spanning the gap. The CDR3 region is CASSQSSDRPYNEQFF. As DNA, the CDR3 is TGCGCCAGCAGTCAATCGAGCGACAGGCCCTACAATGAGCAGTTCTTC.

There are many counts of this clonotype. Because the library targeted alpha chains, this beta chain is an off-target read whose size means little. The chain combines TRBV6-2 or TRBV6-3 with TRBJ2-5, with no clear D. The CDR3 is 13 residues long. Trimming removed 2 bases at V and 4 bases at J, with 8 bases between. Germline values: CDR1 MNHEY, CDR2 SVGEGT. The CDR3, as DNA: TGTGCCAGCAGTTACAGAATGACAGAGACCCAGTACTTC. Translated, it gives CASSYRMTETQYF.

Regarding this clonotype: A junction end diverges from the germline sequence, so it may reflect a read error. As an off-target read in a library built for alpha chains, this beta chain has a frequency of little significance. The chain employs TRBV7-2 and TRBJ1-5; D possibly corresponds to TRBD1 (5 bases). The CDR3 extends over 15 amino acids. Germline V gene sequence: CDR1 SGHTA, CDR2 FQGNSA. CDR3 in DNA: TGTGTCAGCAGCTCAGGGCCTGCGCCGGGTCAGCCCCAGCATTTT. Protein: CVSSSGPAPGQPQHF.

To note about this clonotype: This beta chain appears as a stray read in a library generated for alpha chains; its size is not informative. This chain uses TRBV7-2 with TRBJ1-4; D remains ambiguous. Between the trimmed V and J ends, which lost 1 base and 0 bases, there was a span of 6 bases. Germline CDR1 is SGHTA and CDR2 is FQGNSA. There are 15 residues in the CDR3. DNA for the CDR3: TGTGCCAGCAGCTTAGTTGCATCAACTAATGAAAAACTGTTTTTT. Translating it yields CASSLVASTNEKLFF.

This clonotype qualifies as medium-sized. The library was prepared for alpha chains; this beta chain is a stray read, so its frequency means little. The rearrangement uses TRBV10-3 and TRBJ2-5, with D unclear. From germline, CDR1 is ENHRY and CDR2 SYGVKD. Trimming removed 6 bases at V and 3 bases at J, with 14 bases between. The CDR3 is 14 amino acids. The DNA for the CDR3 is TGTGCCATCAGCGGGTCCGACAAAAAAGAGACCCAGTACTTC. Residues: CAISGSDKKETQYF.

There are many counts of this clonotype. This beta chain represents an off-target read in a library built for alpha chains; its size is of limited meaning. The chain is built from TRBV25-1 and TRBJ2-7; D may correspond to TRBD1 or TRBD2 (5 bases each). The CDR3 length is 14 residues. Per germline, CDR1 MGHDK and CDR2 SYGVNS. Deletions cut 1 base from V and 1 base from J, with 8 bases between. CDR3 DNA sequence: TGTGCCAGCAGTGAATTAGGGGAGTCCTACGAGCAGTACTTC. Translating gives CASSELGESYEQYF.

There are a few counts of this clonotype. This beta chain represents an off-target read in a library built for alpha chains; its size is of limited meaning. The DNA of the CDR3 is TGCGCCAGCAGCCAAGTGGGACAGGGGGCTTTTAGCAAAAACATTCAGTACTTC. This codes for CASSQVGQGAFSKNIQYF. The chain combines TRBV4-3 with TRBJ2-4, with 12 bases lining up with TRBD1. Germline CDR1 LGHNA, CDR2 YSLEER. V lost 1 base to trimming and J lost 3 bases; unmatched junction nucleotides: 7. This CDR3 comprises 18 residues.

This clonotype is categorized as medium-sized. This beta chain came through as a stray read in a library set up for alpha chains, and its size says little. The CDR3 sequence is CASSLTVGGSNQPQHF. CDR3 nucleotides: TGTGCCAGCAGCCTTACTGTGGGGGGCAGCAATCAGCCCCAGCATTTT. J is TRBJ1-5 and V is TRBV5-6; D possibly corresponds to TRBD1 (6 bases). The CDR3 totals 16 residues. Germline loops: CDR1 SGHDT, CDR2 YYEEEE. V shed 4 bases and J shed 1 base, with 15 bases lying between them.

This clonotype was picked up many times. Since the library was made to target alpha chains, this beta chain is a stray read and its abundance is not meaningful. This chain joins TRBV10-3 and TRBJ2-1; 12 positions match TRBD2. This CDR3 spans 16 amino acids. J gave up 8 bases and V 6 bases, and 11 bases lay outside the gene matches. Germline CDR1 reads ENHRY; CDR2 reads SYGVKD. DNA of the CDR3: TGTGCCATCAGAGACCTAGCGGGGGGGCGTCGGTATGAGCAGTTCTTC. Amino acids: CAIRDLAGGRRYEQFF.

In its sample, this clonotype ranks as medium-sized. The library was designed around alpha chains, so this beta chain is a stray read whose abundance carries little weight. The chain recombines TRBV7-9 with TRBJ2-7, with D perhaps matching TRBD1 or TRBD2 (5 bases each). Germline V gene sequence: CDR1 SEHNR, CDR2 FQNEAQ (reference sequence). V lost 1 base, J lost 3 bases, and 13 bases lay in between. The CDR3 covers 15 residues. In DNA form, the CDR3 reads TGTGCCAGCAGCTTAGGGGACCCTAGGTTCTACGAGCAGTACTTC. Translating it yields CASSLGDPRFYEQYF.

This clonotype was seen ten or more times. Within a library made for alpha chains, this beta chain is off target, and its count is uninformative. J is TRBJ2-1 and V is TRBV12-3 or TRBV12-4; 9 bases line up with TRBD1. The CDR3 spans 15 residues. V trimming: 4 bases; J trimming: 7 bases; junction bases outside the gene matches: 8. This chain's CDR3 is CASSSTGGASNEQFF. In DNA form, the CDR3 reads TGTGCCAGCAGTTCTACAGGGGGCGCGAGTAATGAGCAGTTCTTC.

This clonotype was counted ten times or more. A library prepared for alpha chains yielded this beta chain as an off-target read; its size is of little meaning. This rearrangement joins TRBV5-1 to TRBJ2-2, with 7 bases fitting TRBD2. CDR3 length: 16 residues. Germline V lookup: CDR1 SGHRS, CDR2 YFSETQ. With V trimmed by 2 bases and J by 7 bases, 11 bases remained unmatched. CDR3 amino acids: CASSFDAGVLNGELFF. The CDR3 nucleotides are TGCGCCAGCAGCTTCGATGCGGGGGTGTTGAACGGGGAGCTGTTTTTT.

In its sample, this clonotype was seen many times. The library was prepared for alpha chains; this beta chain is a stray read, so its frequency means little. The chain joins TRBV5-1 to TRBJ1-1; weak D call: TRBD1 (6 bases). This CDR3 has 14 residues. Germline V gene data show CDR1 as SGHRS and CDR2 as YFSETQ. Trimming shortened V by 2 bases and J by 4 bases, and 12 bases separated the two germline ends. The CDR3 region has the DNA TGCGCCAGCAGCTTTATCAGGGGAGGCACTGAAGCTTTCTTT. Translated, it gives CASSFIRGGTEAFF. Variable domain in full (rest from reference TRBV5-1 and TRBJ1-1): KAGVTQTPRYLIKTRGQQVTLSCSPISGHRSVSWYQQTPGQGLQFLFEYFSETQRNKGNFPGRFSGRQFSNSRSEMNVSTLELGDSALYLCASSFIRGGTEAFFGQGTRLTVV.

Regarding this clonotype: A read error may explain this, as a much larger clone is one base away. This beta chain slipped into a library made for alpha chains as a stray read, so its size is not meaningful. This chain connects TRBV7-2 to TRBJ2-3; D is undetermined. The CDR3 covers 13 residues. Germline V gene lookup returns CDR1 SGHTA and CDR2 FQGNSA. The CDR3 nucleotides are TGTGCCAGCAGCTTAGTTTCCACAGATACGCAGTGTTTT. Translated, it gives CASSLVSTDTQCF.